This T cell receptor beta chain was sequenced in a study of cytomegalovirus exposure and HLA in healthy donors. Study-wide results and caveats: Most TCR sequences proved rare, with some public TCRs found in many donors.

The PCR contained 60 Vbeta and 13 Jbeta primers. TCRdb keeps only in-frame clones here, not all; method: immunoSEQ multiplex PCR. Here the sample spans 80,000 to 90,000 clones, about four fifths being singletons. The CDR3 runs to 16 residues. Germline loops: CDR1 SGHTA, CDR2 FQGNSA. This clone was found once. Its antigen is not known. Relative to the germline gene, one junction end is altered; a read error may explain this. Other DNA variants within this sample encode the same CDR3. Among the donors, all were healthy bone marrow donors. Unrecorded immune exposures were likely, despite nominal health at sampling.

Sequenced input: PBMCs. This chain joins TRBV7-2 and TRBJ2-2; 8 bases agree with TRBD2. This clonotype was sampled from a woman aged 25 to 39 in good health and CMV-seronegative. The CDR3 sequence is CASITWTSSNTGELFF. The CDR3 nucleotides are TGTGCCAGCATCACATGGACTAGCTCGAACACCGGGGAACTGTTTTTT.